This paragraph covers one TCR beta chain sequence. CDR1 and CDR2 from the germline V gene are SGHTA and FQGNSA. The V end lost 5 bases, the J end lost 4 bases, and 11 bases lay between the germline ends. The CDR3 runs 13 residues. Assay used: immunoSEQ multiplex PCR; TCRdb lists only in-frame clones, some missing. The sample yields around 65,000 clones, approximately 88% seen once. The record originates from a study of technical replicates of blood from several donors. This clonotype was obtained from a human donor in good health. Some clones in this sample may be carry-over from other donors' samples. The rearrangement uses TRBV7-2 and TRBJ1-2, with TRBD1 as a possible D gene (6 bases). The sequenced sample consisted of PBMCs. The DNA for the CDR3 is TGTGCCAGCAGCCGTGACAGGCTCTATGGCTACACCTTC. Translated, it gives CASSRDRLYGYTF.